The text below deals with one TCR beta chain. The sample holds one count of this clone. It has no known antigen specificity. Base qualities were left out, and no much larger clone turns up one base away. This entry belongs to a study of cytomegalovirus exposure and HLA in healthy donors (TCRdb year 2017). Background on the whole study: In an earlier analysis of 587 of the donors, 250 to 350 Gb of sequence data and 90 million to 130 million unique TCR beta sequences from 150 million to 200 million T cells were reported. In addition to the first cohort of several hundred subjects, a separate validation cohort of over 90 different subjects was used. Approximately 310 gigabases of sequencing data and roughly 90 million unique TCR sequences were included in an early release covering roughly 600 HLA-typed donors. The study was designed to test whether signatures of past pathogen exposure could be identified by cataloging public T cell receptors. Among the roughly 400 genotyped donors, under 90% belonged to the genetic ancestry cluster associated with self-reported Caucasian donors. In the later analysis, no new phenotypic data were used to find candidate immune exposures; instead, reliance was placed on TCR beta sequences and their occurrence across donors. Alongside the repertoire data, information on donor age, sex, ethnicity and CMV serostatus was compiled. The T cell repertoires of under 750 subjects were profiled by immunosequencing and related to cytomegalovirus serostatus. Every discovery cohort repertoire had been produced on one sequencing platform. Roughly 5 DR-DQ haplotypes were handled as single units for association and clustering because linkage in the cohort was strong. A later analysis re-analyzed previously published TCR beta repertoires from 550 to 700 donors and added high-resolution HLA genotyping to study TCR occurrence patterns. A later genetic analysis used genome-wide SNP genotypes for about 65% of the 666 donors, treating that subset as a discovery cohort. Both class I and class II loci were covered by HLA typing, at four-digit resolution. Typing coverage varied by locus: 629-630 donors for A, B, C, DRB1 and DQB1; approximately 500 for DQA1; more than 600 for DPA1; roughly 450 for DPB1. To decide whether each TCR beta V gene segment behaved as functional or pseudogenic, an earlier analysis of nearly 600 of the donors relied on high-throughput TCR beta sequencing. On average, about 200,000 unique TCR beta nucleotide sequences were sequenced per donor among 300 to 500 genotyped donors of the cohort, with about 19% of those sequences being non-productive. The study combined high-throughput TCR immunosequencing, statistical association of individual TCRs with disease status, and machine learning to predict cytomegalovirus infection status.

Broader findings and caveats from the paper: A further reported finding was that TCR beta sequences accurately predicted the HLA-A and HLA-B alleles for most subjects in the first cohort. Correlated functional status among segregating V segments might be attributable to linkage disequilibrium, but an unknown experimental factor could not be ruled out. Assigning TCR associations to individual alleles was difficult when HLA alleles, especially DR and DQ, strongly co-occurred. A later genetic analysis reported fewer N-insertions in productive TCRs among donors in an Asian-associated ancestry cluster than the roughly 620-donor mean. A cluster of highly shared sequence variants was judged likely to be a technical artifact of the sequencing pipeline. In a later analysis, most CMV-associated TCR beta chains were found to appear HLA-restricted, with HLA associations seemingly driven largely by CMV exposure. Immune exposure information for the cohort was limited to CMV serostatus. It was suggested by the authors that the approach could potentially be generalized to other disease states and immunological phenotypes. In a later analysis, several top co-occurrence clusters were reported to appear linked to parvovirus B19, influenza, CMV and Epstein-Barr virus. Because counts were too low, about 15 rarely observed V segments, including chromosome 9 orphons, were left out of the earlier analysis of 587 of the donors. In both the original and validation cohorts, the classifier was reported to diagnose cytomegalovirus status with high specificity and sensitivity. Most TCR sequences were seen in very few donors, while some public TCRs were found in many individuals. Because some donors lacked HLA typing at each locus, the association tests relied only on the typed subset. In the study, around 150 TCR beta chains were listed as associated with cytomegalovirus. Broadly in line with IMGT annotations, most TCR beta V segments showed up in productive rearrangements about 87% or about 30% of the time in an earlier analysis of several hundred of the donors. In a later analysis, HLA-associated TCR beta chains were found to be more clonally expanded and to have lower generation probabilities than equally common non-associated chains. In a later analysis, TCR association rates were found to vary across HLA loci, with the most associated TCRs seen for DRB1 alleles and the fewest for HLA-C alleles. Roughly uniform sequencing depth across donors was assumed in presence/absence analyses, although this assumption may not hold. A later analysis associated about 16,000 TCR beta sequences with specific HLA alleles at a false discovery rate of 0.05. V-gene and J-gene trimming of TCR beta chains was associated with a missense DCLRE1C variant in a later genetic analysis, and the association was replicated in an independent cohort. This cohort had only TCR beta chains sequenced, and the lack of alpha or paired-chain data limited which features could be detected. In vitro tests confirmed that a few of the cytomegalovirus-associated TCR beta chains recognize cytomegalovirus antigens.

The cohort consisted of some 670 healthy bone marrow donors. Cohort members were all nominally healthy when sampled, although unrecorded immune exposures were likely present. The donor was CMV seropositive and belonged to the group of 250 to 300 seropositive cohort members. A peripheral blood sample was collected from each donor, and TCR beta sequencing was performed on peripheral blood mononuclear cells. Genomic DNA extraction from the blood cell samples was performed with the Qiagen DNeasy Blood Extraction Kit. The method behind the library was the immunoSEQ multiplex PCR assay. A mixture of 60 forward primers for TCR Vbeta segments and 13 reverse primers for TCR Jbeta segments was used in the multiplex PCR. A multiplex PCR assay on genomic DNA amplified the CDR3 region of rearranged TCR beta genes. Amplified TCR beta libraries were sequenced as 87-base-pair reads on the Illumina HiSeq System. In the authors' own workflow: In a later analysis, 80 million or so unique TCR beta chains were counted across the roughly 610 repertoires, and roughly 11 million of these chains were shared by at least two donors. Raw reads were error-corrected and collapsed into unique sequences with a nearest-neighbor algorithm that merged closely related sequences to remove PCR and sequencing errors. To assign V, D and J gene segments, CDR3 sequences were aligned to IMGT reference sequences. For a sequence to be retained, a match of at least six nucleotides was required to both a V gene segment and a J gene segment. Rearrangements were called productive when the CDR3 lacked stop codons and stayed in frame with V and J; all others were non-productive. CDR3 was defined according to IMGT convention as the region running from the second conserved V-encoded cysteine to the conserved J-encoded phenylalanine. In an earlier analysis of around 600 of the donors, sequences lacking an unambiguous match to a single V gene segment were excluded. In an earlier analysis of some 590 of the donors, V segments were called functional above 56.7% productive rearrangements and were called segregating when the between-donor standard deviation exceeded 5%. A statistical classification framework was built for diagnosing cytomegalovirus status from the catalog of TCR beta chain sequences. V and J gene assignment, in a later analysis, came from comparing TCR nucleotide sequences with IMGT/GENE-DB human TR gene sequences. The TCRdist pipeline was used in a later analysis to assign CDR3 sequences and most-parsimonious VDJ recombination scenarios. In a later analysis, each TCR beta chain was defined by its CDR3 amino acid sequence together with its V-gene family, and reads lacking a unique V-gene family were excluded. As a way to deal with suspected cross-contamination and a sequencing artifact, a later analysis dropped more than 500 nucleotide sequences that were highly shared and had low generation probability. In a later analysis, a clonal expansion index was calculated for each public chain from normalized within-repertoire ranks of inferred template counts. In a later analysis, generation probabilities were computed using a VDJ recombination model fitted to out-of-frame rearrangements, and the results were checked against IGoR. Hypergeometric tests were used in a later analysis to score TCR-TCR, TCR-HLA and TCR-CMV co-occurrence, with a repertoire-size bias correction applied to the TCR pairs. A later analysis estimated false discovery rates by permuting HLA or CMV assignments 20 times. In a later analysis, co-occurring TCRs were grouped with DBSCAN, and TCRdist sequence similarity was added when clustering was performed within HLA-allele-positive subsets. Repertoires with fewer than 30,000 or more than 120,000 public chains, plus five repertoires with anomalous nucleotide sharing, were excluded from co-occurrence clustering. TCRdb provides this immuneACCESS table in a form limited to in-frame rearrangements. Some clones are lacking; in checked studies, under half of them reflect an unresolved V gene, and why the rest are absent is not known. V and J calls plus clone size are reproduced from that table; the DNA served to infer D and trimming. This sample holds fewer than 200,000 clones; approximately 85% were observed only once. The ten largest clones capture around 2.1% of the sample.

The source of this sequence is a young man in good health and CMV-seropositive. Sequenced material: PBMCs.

The DNA sequence is given as TGTGCCAGCAGTGAACAGCGGGGGGATACGCAGTATTTT. Translated, this gives CASSEQRGDTQYF. The rearranged chain carries TRBV6-1 and TRBJ2-3; TRBD2 matches 8 bases in the middle. CDR1 and CDR2 are drawn from the germline V gene: MNHNS, SASEGT. The CDR3 covers 13 residues, taking in both the cysteine and the phenylalanine. Solely the CDR3 DNA is kept, with 39 bases framed from the first base. V trim: 2 bases; J trim: 6 bases; unmatched bases: 1.